This TCR beta chain was captured in a study of T cell responses to AZD1222 COVID-19 vaccine. The V and J ends lost 3 bases and 7 bases respectively, with 21 bases between them. The CDR3 runs to 16 residues. Germline V gene sequence: CDR1 MGHRA, CDR2 YSYEKL. The assay was immunoSEQ multiplex PCR, and TCRdb's table has in-frame clones only and misses some. The sample holds more than 95,000 clones; over 75% are singletons and the top ten take around 9.4%. The chain combines TRBV4-1 with TRBJ1-2; weak D call: TRBD1 (5 bases). This receptor was taken from an adult in good health. Here the sequenced sample was peripheral blood, taken on day 0 of AZD1222 vaccination. CDR3 loop: CASSHPPRTARAGYTF. The CDR3 DNA reads TGCGCCAGCAGCCATCCCCCCAGGACTGCCAGGGCTGGCTACACCTTC.